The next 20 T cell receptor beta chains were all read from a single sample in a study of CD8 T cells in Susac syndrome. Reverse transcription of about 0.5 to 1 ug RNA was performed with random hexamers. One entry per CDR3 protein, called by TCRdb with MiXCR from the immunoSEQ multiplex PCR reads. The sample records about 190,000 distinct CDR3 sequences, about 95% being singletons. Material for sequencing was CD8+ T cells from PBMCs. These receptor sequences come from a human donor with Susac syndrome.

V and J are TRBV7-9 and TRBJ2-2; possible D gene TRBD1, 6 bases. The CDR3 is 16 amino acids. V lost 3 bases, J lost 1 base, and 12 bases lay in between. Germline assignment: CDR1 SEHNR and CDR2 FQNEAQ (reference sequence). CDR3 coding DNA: TGTGCCAGCAGCTTCCCGGGACAATTGAACACCGGGGAGCTGTTTTTT. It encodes CASSFPGQLNTGELFF.

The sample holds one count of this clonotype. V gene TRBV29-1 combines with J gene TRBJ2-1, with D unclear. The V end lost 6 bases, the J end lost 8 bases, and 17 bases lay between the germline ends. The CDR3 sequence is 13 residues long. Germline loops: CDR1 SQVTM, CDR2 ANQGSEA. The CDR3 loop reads CSVARAPADEQFF. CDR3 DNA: TGCAGCGTGGCCCGGGCCCCGGCCGATGAGCAGTTCTTC.

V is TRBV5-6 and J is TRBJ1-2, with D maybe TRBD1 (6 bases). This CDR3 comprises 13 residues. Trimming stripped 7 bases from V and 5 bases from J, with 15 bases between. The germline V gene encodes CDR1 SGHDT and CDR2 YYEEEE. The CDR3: CASCPGGAYGYTF. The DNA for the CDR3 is TGTGCCAGCTGCCCGGGGGGGGCGTATGGCTACACCTTC. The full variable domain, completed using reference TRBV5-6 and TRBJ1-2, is DAGVTQSPTHLIKTRGQQVTLRCSPKSGHDTVSWYQQALGQGPQFIFQYYEEEERQRGNFPDRFSGHQFPNYSSELNVNALLLGDSALYLCASCPGGAYGYTFGSGTRLTVV.

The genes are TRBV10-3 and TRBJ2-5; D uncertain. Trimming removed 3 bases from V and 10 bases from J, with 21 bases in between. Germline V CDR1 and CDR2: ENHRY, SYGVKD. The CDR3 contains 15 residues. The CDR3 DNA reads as TGTGCCATCAGTGACAGTAGTTCCCGGTCCGTCGGCCAGTACTTC. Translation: CAISDSSSRSVGQYF.

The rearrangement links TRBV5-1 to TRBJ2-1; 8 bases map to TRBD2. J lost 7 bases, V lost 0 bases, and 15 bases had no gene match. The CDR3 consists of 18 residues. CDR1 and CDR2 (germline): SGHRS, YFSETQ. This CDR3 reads CASSLEFGGGGPLNEQFF. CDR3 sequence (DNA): TGCGCCAGCAGCTTGGAGTTTGGTGGCGGGGGGCCCCTAAATGAGCAGTTCTTC.

The CDR3 DNA is TGTGCCAGCAGCTTTGAAAGGAGCACAGATACGCAGTATTTT. Its translation is CASSFERSTDTQYF. The chain uses TRBV7-8 and TRBJ2-3; D is unclear. The CDR3 has 14 residues. The V and J ends lost 3 bases and 0 bases respectively, with 7 bases between them. Germline-derived CDR1 and CDR2 are SGHVS and FQNEAQ.

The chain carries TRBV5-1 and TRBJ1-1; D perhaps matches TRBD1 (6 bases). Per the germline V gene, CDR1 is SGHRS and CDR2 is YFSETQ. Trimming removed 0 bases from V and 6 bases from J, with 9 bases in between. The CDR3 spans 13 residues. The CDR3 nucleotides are TGCGCCAGCAGCTTGGTGAAGGGGGCTGAAGCTTTCTTT. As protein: CASSLVKGAEAFF.

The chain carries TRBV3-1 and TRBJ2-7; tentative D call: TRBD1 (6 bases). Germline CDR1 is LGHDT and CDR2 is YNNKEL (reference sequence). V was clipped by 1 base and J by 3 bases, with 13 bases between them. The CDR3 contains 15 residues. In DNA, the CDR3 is TGTGCCAGCAGCCAAGTGGCAGGGGCCAACTACGAGCAGTACTTC. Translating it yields CASSQVAGANYEQYF.

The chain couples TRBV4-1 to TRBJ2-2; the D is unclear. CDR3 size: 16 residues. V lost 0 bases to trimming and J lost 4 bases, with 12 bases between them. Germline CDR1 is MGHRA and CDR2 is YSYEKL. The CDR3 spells CASSQEKGLGTGELFF. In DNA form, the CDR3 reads TGCGCCAGCAGCCAAGAGAAGGGTTTGGGCACCGGGGAGCTGTTTTTT.

The DNA for the CDR3 is TGTGCCTGGAGTATCAGCGGGGGTATTAATGAGCAGTTCTTC. This translates into CAWSISGGINEQFF. The chain recombines TRBV30 with TRBJ2-1, with 8 bases aligning to TRBD2. V was clipped by 2 bases and J by 7 bases; unmatched bases: 7. CDR1 and CDR2 from the germline V gene are GTSNPN and SVGIG (reference sequence). This CDR3 has 14 residues.

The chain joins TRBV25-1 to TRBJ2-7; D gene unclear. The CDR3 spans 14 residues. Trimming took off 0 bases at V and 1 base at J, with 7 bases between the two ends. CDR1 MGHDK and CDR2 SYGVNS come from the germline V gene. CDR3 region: CASSEYGPSYEQYF. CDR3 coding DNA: TGTGCCAGCAGTGAATATGGCCCTTCCTACGAGCAGTACTTC.

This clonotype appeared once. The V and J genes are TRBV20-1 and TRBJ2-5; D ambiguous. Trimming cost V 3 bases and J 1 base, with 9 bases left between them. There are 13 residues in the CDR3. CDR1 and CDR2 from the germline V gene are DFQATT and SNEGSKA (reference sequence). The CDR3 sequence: CSARGSVQETQYF. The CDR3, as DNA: TGCAGTGCTAGGGGGTCAGTCCAAGAGACCCAGTACTTC.

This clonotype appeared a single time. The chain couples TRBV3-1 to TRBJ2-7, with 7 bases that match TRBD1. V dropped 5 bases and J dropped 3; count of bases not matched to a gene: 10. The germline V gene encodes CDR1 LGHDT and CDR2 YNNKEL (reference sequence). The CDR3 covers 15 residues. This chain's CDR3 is CASSFIRQGVYEQYF. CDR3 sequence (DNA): TGTGCCAGCAGCTTTATCCGACAGGGCGTCTACGAGCAGTACTTC.

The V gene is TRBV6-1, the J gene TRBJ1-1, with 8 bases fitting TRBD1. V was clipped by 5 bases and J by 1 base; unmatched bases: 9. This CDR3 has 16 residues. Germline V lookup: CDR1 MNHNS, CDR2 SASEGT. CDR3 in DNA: TGTGCCAGCAGTACGACAGGGGCCGGAGGGAACACTGAAGCTTTCTTT. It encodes CASSTTGAGGNTEAFF.

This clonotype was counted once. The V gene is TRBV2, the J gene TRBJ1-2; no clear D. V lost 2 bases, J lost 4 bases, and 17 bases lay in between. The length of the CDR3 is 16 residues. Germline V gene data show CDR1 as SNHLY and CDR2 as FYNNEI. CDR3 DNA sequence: TGTGCCAGCAGTGAATATGGTCAATCCAATTCCTATGGCTACACCTTC. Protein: CASSEYGQSNSYGYTF.

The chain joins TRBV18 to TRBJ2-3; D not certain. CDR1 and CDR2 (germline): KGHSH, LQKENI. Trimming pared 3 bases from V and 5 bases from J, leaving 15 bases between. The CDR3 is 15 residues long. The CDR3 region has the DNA TGTGCCAGCTCACCCAATATACCGTACGGAGATACGCAGTATTTT. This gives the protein CASSPNIPYGDTQYF.

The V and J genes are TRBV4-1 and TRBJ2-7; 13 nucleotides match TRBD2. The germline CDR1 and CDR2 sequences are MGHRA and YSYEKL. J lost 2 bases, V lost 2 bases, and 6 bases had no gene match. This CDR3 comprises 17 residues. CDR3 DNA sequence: TGCGCCAGCAGCCAACAGGGGACTAGCGGGGTAACCTACGAGCAGTACTTC. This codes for CASSQQGTSGVTYEQYF.

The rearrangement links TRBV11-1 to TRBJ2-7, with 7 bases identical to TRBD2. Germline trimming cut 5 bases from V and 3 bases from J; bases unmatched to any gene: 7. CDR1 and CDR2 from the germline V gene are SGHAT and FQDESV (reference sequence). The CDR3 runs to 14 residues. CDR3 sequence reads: CASSPGGNLYEQYF. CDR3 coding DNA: TGTGCCAGCAGCCCCGGGGGGAATCTCTACGAGCAGTACTTC.

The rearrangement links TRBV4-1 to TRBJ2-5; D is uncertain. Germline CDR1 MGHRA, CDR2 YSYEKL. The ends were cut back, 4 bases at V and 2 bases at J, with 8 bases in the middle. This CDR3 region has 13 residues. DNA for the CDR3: TGCGCCAGCAGCCTATGGCAGCAAGAGACCCAGTACTTC. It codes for CASSLWQQETQYF.

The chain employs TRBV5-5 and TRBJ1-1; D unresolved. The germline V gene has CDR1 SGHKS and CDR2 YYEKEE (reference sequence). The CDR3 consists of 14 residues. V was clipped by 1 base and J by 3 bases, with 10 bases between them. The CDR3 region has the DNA TGTGCCAGCAGCTTGTATGGGGTGGACACTGAAGCTTTCTTT. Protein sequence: CASSLYGVDTEAFF.